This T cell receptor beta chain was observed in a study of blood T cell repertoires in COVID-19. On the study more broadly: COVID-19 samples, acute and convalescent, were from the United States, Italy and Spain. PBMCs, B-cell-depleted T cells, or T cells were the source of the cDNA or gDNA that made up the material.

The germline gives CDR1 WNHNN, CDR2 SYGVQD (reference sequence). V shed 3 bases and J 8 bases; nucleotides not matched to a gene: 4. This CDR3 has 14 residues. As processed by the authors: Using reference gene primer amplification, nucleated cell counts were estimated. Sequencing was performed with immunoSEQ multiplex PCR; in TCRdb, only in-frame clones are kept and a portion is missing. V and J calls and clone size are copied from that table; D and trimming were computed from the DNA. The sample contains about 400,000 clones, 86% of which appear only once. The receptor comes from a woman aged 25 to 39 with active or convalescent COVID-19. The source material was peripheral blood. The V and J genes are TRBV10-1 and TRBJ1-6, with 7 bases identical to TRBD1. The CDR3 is CASSDPGQYSPLHF. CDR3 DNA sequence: TGCGCCAGCAGTGACCCGGGACAGTATTCACCCCTCCACTTT.